The 28 T cell receptor beta chains below come from one sample, sequenced in a study of blood T cell repertoires in COVID-19. Generated by immunoSEQ multiplex PCR, the TCRdb table keeps only in-frame clones and is missing some. The sample lists around 250,000 clones; about 90% were seen once. Sequencing was carried out using PBMCs or T cells enriched from blood (not recorded which). These receptors were collected from a middle-aged man who had been exposed to COVID-19.

This chain connects TRBV5-1 to TRBJ1-4, with a weak D call TRBD1 (5 bases). V lost 2 bases, J lost 8 bases, and 13 bases lay in between. The germline V gene encodes CDR1 SGHRS and CDR2 YFSETQ. This CDR3 contains 14 residues. DNA for the CDR3: TGCGCCAGCAGCTTTGGGGCTGGATGGGAAAAACTGTTTTTT. This sequence encodes CASSFGAGWEKLFF.

The V call is TRBV21-1, the J call TRBJ1-5. TRBV21-1 corresponds to a pseudogene. The CDR3 is 12 residues long. The CDR3 here is CASRKMRQPQHF. The CDR3, as DNA: TGTGCCAGCCGAAAGATGAGGCAGCCCCAGCATTTT.

The chain couples TRBV29-1 to TRBJ2-3; 9 bases are shared with TRBD1. The J segment lost 4 bases and the V segment lost 7 bases, leaving 9 bases of the junction unmatched. The CDR3 has 14 residues. CDR1 is SQVTM and CDR2 is ANQGSEA in the germline V gene. DNA of the CDR3: TGCAGCGGCACAGGGGGCGAACATGCAGATACGCAGTATTTT. This encodes CSGTGGEHADTQYF.

The chain joins TRBV11-3 to TRBJ2-5; TRBD1 might be the D (5 bases). The CDR3 has 15 amino acids. Germline V gives CDR1 SGHNT, CDR2 YENEEA. Trimming took 0 bases from V and 4 from J, leaving 12 bases between them. The CDR3 bases are TGTGCCAGCAGCTTAGACAGGGCAGTCAGAGAGACCCAGTACTTC. Translated, it gives CASSLDRAVRETQYF.

This clone was counted many times. The V and J genes are TRBV6-5 and TRBJ2-1; a weak D match, TRBD1 (6 bases). The CDR3 runs to 15 residues. Germline V gene lookup returns CDR1 MNHEY and CDR2 SVGAGI. Trimming removed 7 bases from V and 3 bases from J, with 16 bases in between. The CDR3 DNA reads as TGTGCCAGCAAAAAAGGGGGAAGTAGCTACAATGAGCAGTTCTTC. Translated, it gives CASKKGGSSYNEQFF.

On this clone itself: At one end the junction does not follow the germline gene, possibly because of a read error. This chain connects TRBV7-7 to TRBJ1-4, with D perhaps TRBD1 (5 bases). The CDR3 has 20 residues. Germline loops: CDR1 SSHAT, CDR2 FNYEAQ (reference sequence). The CDR3 here is CASSLVGGWNFTAYNEKLFF. The DNA for the CDR3 is TGTGCTAGCAGCTTAGTCGGGGGTTGGAACTTCACGGCCTATAATGAAAAACTGTTTTTT.

This chain links TRBV13 with TRBJ1-1, with 8 positions matching TRBD1. CDR3 length: 14 amino acids. The germline V gene encodes CDR1 PRHDT and CDR2 FYEKMQ (reference sequence). The junction had 0 bases not matched to a gene; V was cut back by 0 bases and J by 3 bases. The CDR3 DNA sequence: TGTGCCAGCAGCTTAGGACAGGGGGACACTGAAGCTTTCTTT. Translation gives CASSLGQGDTEAFF.

This chain links TRBV29-1 with TRBJ1-4; D possibly corresponds to TRBD1 (5 bases). The CDR3 extends over 15 amino acids. Trimming shortened V by 4 bases and J by 0 bases, and 12 bases separated the two germline ends. The V gene's germline CDR1 is SQVTM and CDR2 ANQGSEA. The chain's CDR3 is CSVVQGRTTNEKLFF. The CDR3 bases are TGCAGCGTTGTGCAGGGCCGAACAACTAATGAAAAACTGTTTTTT.

V is TRBV7-3 and J is TRBJ2-1, with 8 bases identical to TRBD2. With 5 bases clipped from V and 3 bases from J, the junction kept 9 bases outside the gene matches. CDR3 size: 16 residues. Germline V gene sequence: CDR1 SGHTA, CDR2 FQGTGA. The CDR3: CASSPTVSGVYNEQFF. The CDR3 coding sequence is TGTGCCAGCAGCCCCACTGTTAGCGGGGTCTACAATGAGCAGTTCTTC.

V and J are TRBV28 and TRBJ1-3; D might be TRBD1 (5 bases). Trimming left V 2 bases short and J 4 bases short, with 15 bases between. This CDR3 is built from 16 residues. The germline V gene has CDR1 MDHEN and CDR2 SYDVKM. The CDR3 spells CASSLPQGLAGNTIYF. CDR3 nucleotides: TGTGCCAGCAGTTTACCCCAGGGACTGGCAGGAAACACCATATATTTT.

V usage is TRBV7-8 and J usage is TRBJ1-2; the D is unclear. Germline CDR1 is SGHVS and CDR2 is FQNEAQ. V was trimmed by 4 bases and J by 3 bases, leaving 9 bases between them. The CDR3 consists of 13 residues. CDR3 region: CASSSRLDYGYTF. The CDR3 DNA follows: TGTGCCAGCAGCTCGAGGTTGGACTATGGCTACACCTTC.

The genes are TRBV3-1 (or the pseudogene TRBV3-2) and TRBJ1-2, with TRBD1 as a possible D gene (5 bases). The CDR3 spans 15 residues. From germline, CDR1 is LGHDT and CDR2 YNNKEL (reference sequence). The V end was cut by 2 bases, the J end by 8 bases, with 18 bases between. For the CDR3, the DNA is TGTGCCAGCAGCCAAAAGTCGGCAGGGAACTTCGGCTACACCTTC. Amino acid sequence: CASSQKSAGNFGYTF.

The rearrangement uses TRBV10-3 and TRBJ1-2, with 9 nucleotides matching TRBD1. This CDR3 comprises 14 residues. Per the germline V gene, CDR1 is ENHRY and CDR2 is SYGVKD. The junction had 4 bases not matched to a gene; V was cut back by 0 bases and J by 8 bases. The CDR3 DNA follows: TGTGCCATCAGTGAGTCACAGGGGGCTCGGGGCTACACCTTC. Translating gives CAISESQGARGYTF.

The rearrangement links TRBV6-5 to TRBJ1-1; 9 bases match TRBD1. Trimming at V came to 4 bases and at J to 7 bases, leaving 13 bases not matched to a gene. This CDR3 spans 16 amino acids. The germline gives CDR1 MNHEY, CDR2 SVGAGI. The DNA of the CDR3 is TGTGCCAGCAGTTCCCGATTTACAGGGGGCGAAGGTGAAGCTTTCTTT. This translates into CASSSRFTGGEGEAFF.

This chain joins TRBV28 and TRBJ1-2, with a tentative D call TRBD1 (5 bases). The V gene's germline CDR1 is MDHEN and CDR2 SYDVKM. Trimming took 3 bases from V and 6 from J, leaving 14 bases between them. The CDR3 spans 14 residues. The CDR3 nucleotides are TGTGCCAGCAGTTTGGCCCCCGGGGGGGATGGCTACACCTTC. This sequence encodes CASSLAPGGDGYTF.

This rearrangement joins TRBV5-8 to TRBJ1-2; D uncertain. Germline lookup yields CDR1 SGHTS and CDR2 YDEGEE. The CDR3 covers 13 residues. V shed 0 bases and J shed 4 bases, with 7 bases lying between them. The CDR3, as DNA: TGTGCCAGCAGCTTGGGGCAGATCTATGGCTACACCTTC. This encodes CASSLGQIYGYTF.

The V gene is TRBV5-1, the J gene TRBJ2-2; D may be TRBD2 (6 bases). V was shortened by 4 bases and J by 6 bases, with 16 bases between the two germline ends. This CDR3 spans 15 amino acids. Per germline, CDR1 SGHRS and CDR2 YFSETQ. This CDR3 is CASSGGTPWAGELFF. The CDR3 DNA is TGCGCCAGCAGCGGGGGGACTCCCTGGGCCGGGGAGCTGTTTTTT.

J is TRBJ1-1 and V is TRBV6-5; 10 bases line up with TRBD1. Germline CDR1 and CDR2: MNHEY and SVGAGI. The ends lost 6 bases at V and 4 bases at J; junction bases unmatched: 5. This CDR3 has 14 residues. CDR3 coding DNA: TGTGCCAGCAGGGCGACAGGGGGCCTCACTGAAGCTTTCTTT. This gives the protein CASRATGGLTEAFF.

The chain employs TRBV18 and TRBJ2-1; 9 positions agree with TRBD2. V lost 3 bases to trimming and J lost 7 bases; unmatched junction nucleotides: 10. Germline loops: CDR1 KGHSH, CDR2 LQKENI. This CDR3 contains 16 residues. The CDR3 DNA follows: TGTGCCAGCTCACCGCTTAGCGGGAGTCAAGAGAATGAGCAGTTCTTC. As protein: CASSPLSGSQENEQFF.

The chain recombines TRBV2 with TRBJ1-1; D is unclear. Germline V gene lookup returns CDR1 SNHLY and CDR2 FYNNEI. Trimming cost V 6 bases and J 3 bases, with 14 bases left between them. CDR3 length equals 14 residues. In DNA, the CDR3 is TGTGCCAGCAGCCGAAACTGGGGAGACACTGAAGCTTTCTTT. It encodes CASSRNWGDTEAFF.

This chain uses TRBV5-1 with TRBJ1-1, with 7 bases aligning to TRBD1. The CDR3 runs 16 residues. Per the germline V gene, CDR1 is SGHRS and CDR2 is YFSETQ. The V gene end was trimmed by 2 bases and the J gene end by 1 base; junction bases not matched to a gene: 8. Here the CDR3 reads CASSLIFQGENTEAFF. CDR3 nucleotide sequence: TGCGCCAGCAGCTTAATCTTCCAGGGGGAGAACACTGAAGCTTTCTTT.

In DNA, the CDR3 is TGCGCCAGCAGCTTAGGGTCAGCGGGGGGCTCTGGGTCCTACGAGCAGTACTTC. Translation: CASSLGSAGGSGSYEQYF. The chain has TRBV5-1 and TRBJ2-7, with 9 positions matching TRBD2. Trimming at V came to 2 bases and at J to 1 base, leaving 13 bases not matched to a gene. CDR3 length: 18 residues. Per germline, CDR1 SGHRS and CDR2 YFSETQ.

The chain has TRBV5-6 and TRBJ2-2; maybe TRBD1 (6 bases). The CDR3 runs 13 residues. Trimming took off 6 bases at V and 4 bases at J, with 10 bases between the two ends. Per the germline V gene, CDR1 is SGHDT and CDR2 is YYEEEE. The CDR3 coding sequence is TGTGCCAGCAACCCGACAGGCACCGGGGAGCTGTTTTTT. Amino acids: CASNPTGTGELFF.

The CDR3: CATSRGGPSTDTQYF. CDR3 nucleotide sequence: TGTGCCACCAGCAGAGGCGGCCCGAGCACAGATACGCAGTATTTT. The J gene is TRBJ2-3, the V gene TRBV15; the D is unclear. The germline V and J ends were trimmed by 1 base and 0 bases, with 8 bases remaining between them. The CDR3 loop spans 15 amino acids. CDR1 LNHNV and CDR2 YYDKDF come from the germline V gene (reference sequence).

The chain has TRBV19 and TRBJ1-4, with D possibly being TRBD1 (6 bases). Germline loops: CDR1 LNHDA, CDR2 SQIVND (reference sequence). The CDR3 has 19 residues. Between the trimmed V and J ends, which lost 4 bases and 7 bases, there was a span of 28 bases. This CDR3 reads CASSRNRAGVDGDGEKLFF. CDR3 sequence (DNA): TGTGCCAGTAGTAGGAACCGGGCAGGGGTGGATGGTGATGGTGAAAAACTGTTTTTT.

J is TRBJ1-1 and V is TRBV4-2; 7 bases fit TRBD1. Trimming took 1 base from V and 8 from J; bases not matched to a gene: 10. Germline lookup yields CDR1 LGHNA and CDR2 YNFKEQ. The length of the CDR3 is 15 residues. CDR3 coding DNA: TGTGCCAGCAGCCAAGCCGGAGACTGGGACAGAGAAGCTTTCTTT. Encoded protein: CASSQAGDWDREAFF.

The chain is built from TRBV2 and TRBJ1-2; 7 nucleotides match TRBD1. This CDR3 is built from 12 residues. The V gene end was trimmed by 8 bases and the J gene end by 6 bases; junction bases not matched to a gene: 6. Germline-derived CDR1 and CDR2 are SNHLY and FYNNEI. CDR3 region: CASGGQRNGYTF. The CDR3 DNA reads TGTGCCAGCGGGGGACAGAGAAATGGCTACACCTTC.

This chain connects TRBV6-4 to TRBJ2-1; D remains ambiguous. The CDR3 has 13 residues. V was trimmed by 3 bases and J by 7 bases, leaving 10 bases between them. Per the germline V gene, CDR1 is MRHNA and CDR2 is SNTAGT. The CDR3 sequence: CASSERATNEQFF. The CDR3 DNA reads TGTGCCAGCAGTGAGCGAGCTACTAATGAGCAGTTCTTC.